These 13 T cell receptor beta chains share one sample of origin, sequenced in a study of cytomegalovirus exposure and HLA in healthy donors. Assay used: immunoSEQ multiplex PCR; TCRdb lists only in-frame clones, some missing. The sample lists under 200,000 clones, less than 95% seen once, with 3% in the top ten. Sequenced input: PBMCs. The receptors here all came from a woman aged 18-30 years in good health and CMV-seropositive.

In nucleotides, the CDR3 is TGTGCCAGCAGCGCCAGACAGGGGTTGGGAAACACCATATATTTT. Protein sequence: CASSARQGLGNTIYF. The J gene is TRBJ1-3, the V gene TRBV9; 8 bases map to TRBD1. Trimming took 3 bases from V and 4 from J; bases not matched to a gene: 6. The CDR3 sequence is 15 residues long. Germline V CDR1 and CDR2: SGDLS, YYNGEE.

The V and J genes are TRBV6-1 and TRBJ1-1; TRBD1 aligns across 7 bases. Germline V gene data show CDR1 as MNHNS and CDR2 as SASEGT. V dropped 8 bases and J dropped 0; count of bases not matched to a gene: 3. This CDR3 is built from 13 residues. Here the CDR3 reads CASDRDMNTEAFF. CDR3 nucleotides: TGTGCCAGCGACAGGGATATGAACACTGAAGCTTTCTTT.

The rearrangement links TRBV10-3 to TRBJ2-5; TRBD1 is a possible D gene (6 bases). Germline CDR1 reads ENHRY; CDR2 reads SYGVKD. This CDR3 is built from 14 residues. With 6 bases removed from V and 1 base from J, the gap between germline ends came to 12 bases. CDR3 residues: CAISPTGTQETQYF. The CDR3 region has the DNA TGTGCCATCAGCCCGACAGGAACCCAAGAGACCCAGTACTTC.

The chain links TRBV7-9 to TRBJ1-1, with D maybe TRBD1 (5 bases). Germline CDR1 and CDR2: SEHNR and FQNEAQ (reference sequence). Deletions cut 6 bases from V and 3 bases from J, with 14 bases between. The CDR3 consists of 14 residues. The CDR3 DNA is TGTGCCAGCAGGTCGCAGGGAAGCGACACTGAAGCTTTCTTT. It is translated as CASRSQGSDTEAFF.

The sample holds one count of this clone. V gene TRBV5-6 combines with J gene TRBJ1-5; 9 bases are a match to TRBD1. V was clipped by 2 bases and J by 6 bases; unmatched bases: 6. There are 15 residues in the CDR3. CDR1 SGHDT and CDR2 YYEEEE come from the germline V gene. The chain's CDR3 is CASSFSNRGRQPQHF. In DNA form, the CDR3 reads TGTGCCAGCAGCTTCTCGAACAGGGGGCGTCAGCCCCAGCATTTT.

This clone showed up just once. The chain joins TRBV2 to TRBJ1-1, with TRBD1 identical over 9 bases. Germline V lookup: CDR1 SNHLY, CDR2 FYNNEI. This CDR3 has 14 amino acids. The J segment lost 0 bases and the V segment lost 6 bases, leaving 2 bases of the junction unmatched. DNA of the CDR3: TGTGCCAGCAGCAGGACAGGGGTGAACACTGAAGCTTTCTTT. Translation gives CASSRTGVNTEAFF.

This chain links TRBV6-6 with TRBJ2-7; TRBD2 is a possible D gene (5 bases). The V gene lost 2 bases and the J gene lost 3 bases, with 8 bases spanning the gap. Germline V CDR1 and CDR2: MNHNY, SVGAGI (reference sequence). The CDR3 is made up of 13 amino acids. CDR3 amino acids: CASSYEGLYEQYF. For the CDR3, the DNA is TGTGCCAGCAGTTACGAGGGCCTCTACGAGCAGTACTTC.

The chain carries TRBV11-1 and TRBJ2-7; 12 bases fit TRBD2. Per the germline V gene, CDR1 is SGHAT and CDR2 is FQDESV (reference sequence). V was clipped by 6 bases and J by 2 bases; unmatched bases: 5. The CDR3 sequence is 15 residues long. This CDR3 reads CASSFTSGRPYEQYF. Here the CDR3 DNA reads TGTGCCAGCAGTTTTACTAGCGGGAGGCCCTACGAGCAGTACTTC.

The sample holds one count of this clone. The chain carries TRBV9 and TRBJ2-4; D call uncertain. Trimming took 4 bases from V and 6 from J, leaving 8 bases between them. The CDR3 is 12 residues long. Germline values: CDR1 SGDLS, CDR2 YYNGEE. CDR3 sequence: CASSTNGNIQYF. The CDR3 nucleotides read TGTGCCAGCAGCACCAACGGAAACATTCAGTACTTC.

J is TRBJ2-3 and V is TRBV6-5; 8 bases fit TRBD2. J gave up 6 bases and V 2 bases, and 7 bases lay outside the gene matches. The CDR3 extends over 15 amino acids. Germline loops: CDR1 MNHEY, CDR2 SVGAGI. CDR3 coding DNA: TGTGCCAGCAGTTACCGGGGCGGGGGGATGGATACGCAGTATTTT. This translates into CASSYRGGGMDTQYF.

V gene TRBV6-5 combines with J gene TRBJ1-5; D is ambiguous. CDR3 length: 14 residues. V was pared by 6 bases and J by 2 bases, with 11 bases between. CDR1 and CDR2 (germline): MNHEY, SVGAGI. The CDR3 DNA reads as TGTGCCAGCAGCCTACCGGCGGGCAATCAGCCCCAGCATTTT. Protein sequence: CASSLPAGNQPQHF.

The rearrangement joins TRBV4-1 to TRBJ2-5, with 10 bases identical to TRBD1. The trim removed 1 base at V and 6 bases at J, leaving 5 bases unmatched. This CDR3 contains 15 residues. Germline lookup yields CDR1 MGHRA and CDR2 YSYEKL. The CDR3 spells CASSQGTGGGKTQYF. CDR3 nucleotide sequence: TGCGCCAGCAGCCAAGGGACAGGGGGAGGAAAGACCCAGTACTTC.

J is TRBJ1-1 and V is TRBV10-3, with D unresolved. CDR1 and CDR2 from the germline V gene are ENHRY and SYGVKD. The CDR3 extends over 15 amino acids. V lost 0 bases, J lost 1 base, and 9 bases lay in between. The CDR3 sequence is CAISESEVQNTEAFF. DNA of the CDR3: TGTGCCATCAGTGAGTCCGAGGTACAGAACACTGAAGCTTTCTTT.